This TCR beta chain emerged from a study of beta chain features in type 1 diabetes. As regards this clone: Its antigen is currently unknown.

Since all of the isolated RNA was reverse transcribed, expressed TCRB transcripts were what got sequenced. Naive, central memory and regulatory T cell samples produced a mean of approximately 3.6 million reads. Method: immunoSEQ multiplex PCR; TCRdb's copy keeps in-frame clones and lacks some. The sample shows a few hundred thousand clones, approximately 14% of them seen only once. Study conclusions and caveats: VDJ junctions in type 1 diabetes patients carried more deletions and fewer insertions. Moderate yet significant TCRB CDR3 shortening was seen in Type 1 diabetes patients in all four CD4+ subsets. Sequencing used cDNA, and cells with high TCR expression could therefore be over-represented.

The germline CDR1 and CDR2 sequences are SGHTA and FQGNSA. The CDR3 loop spans 17 amino acids. The V and J ends lost 1 base and 1 base respectively, with 14 bases between them. V is TRBV7-2 and J is TRBJ2-4; the D call may be TRBD1 or TRBD2 (5 bases each). This TCR was sampled from a man under 40 in good health. Sample: naive CD4+ T cells from blood. The DNA for the CDR3 is TGTGCCAGCAGCTTAGTTTCGAGGGGCTGGGCCAAAAACATTCAGTACTTC. This encodes CASSLVSRGWAKNIQYF.